The rows below give T cell receptor beta chains drawn from one sample of a study of T cells after yellow fever vaccination. TCRdb reanalysed the 5' RACE reads using MiXCR and keeps one entry per CDR3 protein. The profile shows some 390,000 distinct CDR3 sequences, more than 5.5% of them singletons. The sample was PBMCs, taken 5 days after the yellow fever booster vaccination. These receptor sequences come from a man aged 30 to 39 who received the YFV17D yellow fever vaccine. Each CDR3 is given without its conserved first and last residue.

CDR3 protein,J gene,V gene
ASSRQGKPNEQF,TRBJ2-1,TRBV10-3
ASTTSGYNEQF,TRBJ2-1,TRBV12-3/TRBV12-4
ASSPEGTGYT,TRBJ1-2,TRBV18
ASSFEPGGPQH,TRBJ1-5,TRBV7-9
AISETSGSEYEQY,TRBJ2-7,TRBV10-3
ASSLGGHTNTEAF,TRBJ1-1,TRBV18
ASSIKVGGASEAF,TRBJ1-1,TRBV19
ASSYGGVGTYEQY,TRBJ2-7,TRBV6-5
ASSPWFQTSGSDNEQF,TRBJ2-1,TRBV23-1
SATSGGNEQF,TRBJ2-1,TRBV20-1
ASSVVGVAGDGETQY,TRBJ2-5,TRBV9
ASSHGSHNEQF,TRBJ2-1,TRBV19
ASSHPSDREGARSGYT,TRBJ1-2,TRBV11-2
ASSIPGSGNTIY,TRBJ1-3,TRBV19
ASSWGRASTDTQY,TRBJ2-3,TRBV11-2
ASSKRYQETQY,TRBJ2-5,TRBV6-1
SARSGPGTEAF,TRBJ1-1,TRBV20-1
ASSLKAGGGSEQF,TRBJ2-1,TRBV11-3
ASSPGRGGSTEAF,TRBJ1-1,TRBV7-2
ASSFLYEQY,TRBJ2-7,TRBV2
ASSLVRYEQY,TRBJ2-7,TRBV7-2
ASSKGRVNGELF,TRBJ2-2,TRBV9
ASSLAAGGPITGELF,TRBJ2-2,TRBV5-4
ASDSRPGGAGAF,TRBJ1-1,TRBV28
ATSSVRAEQY,TRBJ2-7,TRBV15
ASSRTTGLNSPLH,TRBJ1-6,TRBV18
ASSLSGQRGYT,TRBJ1-2,TRBV7-8
ASSLGWASGPVPKNIQY,TRBJ2-4,TRBV11-1
ASSPAPYPGTSGIRGGIDEQY,TRBJ2-7,TRBV4-1
ASSQESSDEQY,TRBJ2-7,TRBV4-3
ATSDGTFEQY,TRBJ2-7,TRBV3-1
ASSPLQNGNTEAF,TRBJ1-1,TRBV18
ASSYAGTAQETQY,TRBJ2-5,TRBV6-5
AISGDSTRGQNTGELF,TRBJ2-2,TRBV10-3
ASSLGLAADTQY,TRBJ2-3,TRBV7-2
ASVPPGGTTDTQY,TRBJ2-3,TRBV10-2
ASSLSENTGELF,TRBJ2-2,TRBV7-8
ATGDGYQETQY,TRBJ2-5,TRBV24-1
ASSLRRVSRQETQY,TRBJ2-5,TRBV7-8
ASSLVGGQRTEAF,TRBJ1-1,TRBV7-8
ASSPGRDVSTQY,TRBJ2-3,TRBV9
SAKSLLAGGTDTQY,TRBJ2-3,TRBV20-1
ASSQAIGTGGSYEQY,TRBJ2-7,TRBV4-2
ASSATLEPTDTQY,TRBJ2-3,TRBV13
ASSSGPLRERVAKNIQY,TRBJ2-4,TRBV7-2
SVEDGQGKY,TRBJ2-7,TRBV29-1
ASSSPGLLSNEQF,TRBJ2-1,TRBV6-2/TRBV6-3
SVDRTSGHNEQF,TRBJ2-1,TRBV29-1
ASSPPGDQETQY,TRBJ2-5,TRBV18
ASSQVPGQRRMYEQY,TRBJ2-7,TRBV4-1
ASSFGTTQETQY,TRBJ2-5,TRBV3-1
ATSRPRGDTQY,TRBJ2-3,TRBV15
ASSRLGLAGALSYNEQF,TRBJ2-1,TRBV4-3
ASSQRSGYT,TRBJ1-2,TRBV6-2/TRBV6-3